This T cell receptor (beta chain) was sequenced in a study of control samples from healthy donors and cancer patients. The CDR3 length is 13 residues. V lost 5 bases and J 4 bases, leaving 9 bases between the germline ends. TCRdb keeps only in-frame clones here, not all; method: immunoSEQ multiplex PCR. The sample carries about 120,000 clones, about 86% recorded once. The receptor was isolated from a man aged 30 to 45 in good health. Source material: blood. The chain joins TRBV12-3 or TRBV12-4 to TRBJ1-5, with D perhaps TRBD1 (5 bases). DNA of the CDR3: TGTGCCAGCAGTCCCGACAGAAATCAGCCCCAGCATTTT. Protein product: CASSPDRNQPQHF.